The 24 T cell receptor beta chains below were found in one sample sequenced in a study of PD-1 blockade in classical Hodgkin lymphoma. The method was immunoSEQ multiplex PCR; TCRdb's version includes in-frame clones alone and lacks a portion of them. The table lists just under 30,000 clones, 65% to 90% of them singletons. Each patient's relapse followed autologous stem cell transplantation, and brentuximab vedotin exposure varied. Negative selection with magnetic separation was used to purify CD4+ T cells from thawed PBMCs. The source material was CD4+ T cells from blood, sampled at baseline. These receptors originate from a human donor with classical Hodgkin lymphoma.

This sequence joins TRBV28 and TRBJ1-1, with 7 bases that match TRBD1. The CDR3 contains 15 residues. The trim removed 4 bases at V and 5 bases at J, leaving 10 bases unmatched. CDR1 and CDR2 from the germline V gene are MDHEN and SYDVKM. The CDR3: CASSYGRGQWTEAFF. In nucleotides, the CDR3 is TGTGCCAGCAGTTACGGGAGGGGGCAATGGACTGAAGCTTTCTTT. Combining the CDR3 with reference TRBV28 and TRBJ1-1 gives the whole variable domain DVKVTQSSRYLVKRTGEKVFLECVQDMDHENMFWYRQDPGLGLRLIYFSYDVKMKEKGDIPEGYSVSREKKERFSLILESASTNQTSMYLCASSYGRGQWTEAFFGQGTRLTVV.

The chain carries TRBV29-1 and TRBJ2-3, with D perhaps given as TRBD1 or TRBD2 (6 bases each). CDR1 and CDR2 (germline): SQVTM, ANQGSEA. This CDR3 contains 15 residues. V was trimmed by 3 bases and J by 1 base, leaving 14 bases between them. The CDR3 nucleotides read TGCAGCGTTGAGTGGTGGGGGGCTGGCACAGATACGCAGTATTTT. This encodes CSVEWWGAGTDTQYF.

V gene TRBV30 combines with J gene TRBJ2-1; 8 positions agree with TRBD2. CDR1 and CDR2 from the germline V gene are GTSNPN and SVGIG (reference sequence). CDR3 length equals 15 residues. J gave up 4 bases and V 0 bases, and 5 bases lay outside the gene matches. The CDR3 DNA reads TGTGCCTGGAGTGTATCAGCGGGAGTTTACAATGAGCAGTTCTTC. This sequence encodes CAWSVSAGVYNEQFF.

The chain joins TRBV7-8 to TRBJ1-5, with D unclear. Per the germline V gene, CDR1 is SGHVS and CDR2 is FQNEAQ. The CDR3 has 14 amino acids. V lost 1 base to trimming and J lost 7 bases, with 11 bases between them. The CDR3 nucleotides read TGTGCCAGCAGCTTAGAGTTCCCGGACCAGCCCCAGCATTTT. Translating it yields CASSLEFPDQPQHF.

V usage is TRBV5-1 and J usage is TRBJ1-2; 9 positions agree with TRBD1. There are 17 residues in the CDR3. The junction had 16 bases not matched to a gene; V was cut back by 4 bases and J by 6 bases. CDR1 is SGHRS and CDR2 is YFSETQ in the germline V gene. The CDR3 loop reads CASSLLPGQGPRNGYTF. The CDR3 bases are TGCGCCAGCAGCCTACTACCGGGACAGGGCCCCAGGAATGGCTACACCTTC.

This clone has only a few counts. The V call is TRBV5-4, the J call TRBJ2-7, with 9 bases identical to TRBD1. Germline CDR1 SGHNT, CDR2 YYREEE (reference sequence). The CDR3 spans 13 residues. V was clipped by 4 bases and J by 3 bases; unmatched bases: 2. The CDR3 region has the DNA TGTGCCAGCAGCCTGACAGGGGGCTACGAGCAGTACTTC. It encodes CASSLTGGYEQYF.

This sequence joins TRBV30 and TRBJ2-1; TRBD2 matches at 14 bases. The CDR3 spans 22 residues. V was pared by 3 bases and J by 2 bases, with 21 bases of the junction left unmatched. The germline CDR1 and CDR2 sequences are GTSNPN and SVGIG (reference sequence). CDR3 in DNA: TGTGCCTGGAGCATAACCGGACTAGCGGGAGGACTTTCTTCAGCCACCTACAATGAGCAGTTCTTC. Translated: CAWSITGLAGGLSSATYNEQFF.

The chain is built from TRBV25-1 and TRBJ2-2; D may be TRBD1 or TRBD2 (5 bases each). There are 14 residues in the CDR3. Germline CDR1 and CDR2: MGHDK and SYGVNS. The V and J ends lost 6 bases and 0 bases respectively, with 8 bases between them. CDR3 nucleotide sequence: TGTGCCAGCAGGGGGGTCGCGAACACCGGGGAGCTGTTTTTT. It codes for CASRGVANTGELFF.

The chain has TRBV10-2 and TRBJ1-4; D remains ambiguous. The length of the CDR3 is 11 residues. V dropped 3 bases and J dropped 12 bases, with 8 bases sitting between them. CDR1 is WSHSY and CDR2 is SAAADI in the germline V gene. CDR3 region: CASSERRELFF. CDR3 DNA sequence: TGCGCCAGCAGTGAAAGGCGGGAACTGTTTTTT.

This clone was observed a handful of times. It is unclear where the CDR3 begins or ends on the DNA, so no DNA is shown, and the CDR3 is as TCRdb lists it. The chain uses TRBV6-5 and TRBJ1-2; TRBD1, the table's D call, was not compared with the DNA. The germline V gene has CDR1 MNHEY and CDR2 SVGAGI. 15 amino acids form the CDR3, both terminal residues included. The CDR3 here is CASSSSTGGLFDYTF.

The chain couples TRBV28 to TRBJ2-7, with TRBD1 matching over 8 bases. Trimming removed 4 bases from V and 0 bases from J; junction bases left unmatched: 8. The CDR3 consists of 16 residues. Germline loops: CDR1 MDHEN, CDR2 SYDVKM. CDR3 amino acids: CASSSPGTGASYEQYF. Written as DNA, the CDR3 is TGTGCCAGCAGTTCCCCCGGGACAGGCGCCTCCTACGAGCAGTACTTC.

This clone has only a few counts. J is TRBJ1-2 and V is TRBV28; 8 nucleotides agree with TRBD1. V was clipped by 5 bases and J by 2 bases; unmatched bases: 4. In germline, CDR1 is MDHEN, CDR2 SYDVKM. This CDR3 comprises 14 residues. The CDR3 coding sequence is TGTGCCAGCAGTGGGGGACAGGTCAACTATGGCTACACCTTC. The encoded protein is CASSGGQVNYGYTF.

V usage is TRBV5-5 and J usage is TRBJ1-5; D ambiguous. V was trimmed by 4 bases and J by 0 bases, leaving 5 bases between them. Germline lookup yields CDR1 SGHKS and CDR2 YYEKEE (reference sequence). The CDR3 loop spans 13 amino acids. The CDR3 here is CASSPYSNQPQHF. The DNA for the CDR3 is TGTGCCAGCAGCCCTTATAGCAATCAGCCCCAGCATTTT.

The rearrangement links TRBV25-1 to TRBJ2-1; D is unclear. CDR1 and CDR2 (germline): MGHDK, SYGVNS. Trimming removed 6 bases from V and 4 bases from J, with 4 bases in between. The CDR3 contains 11 residues. The chain's CDR3 is CASRLYNEQFF. The DNA for the CDR3 is TGTGCCAGCAGGTTATACAATGAGCAGTTCTTC. The full variable domain, its missing parts supplied by reference TRBV25-1 and TRBJ2-1, is EADIYQTPRYLVIGTGKKITLECSQTMGHDKMYWYQQDPGMELHLIHYSYGVNSTEKGDLSSESTVSRIRTEHFPLTLESARPSHTSQYLCASRLYNEQFFGPGTRLTVL.

This chain links TRBV6-5 with TRBJ1-4, with D possibly TRBD1 on 6 matching bases. Germline V lookup: CDR1 MNHEY, CDR2 SVGAGI. CDR3 length: 15 residues. Trimming took 5 bases from V and 3 from J, leaving 13 bases between them. In DNA, the CDR3 is TGTGCCAGCAGTCAGACAGGAGGGCCTAATGAAAAACTGTTTTTT. This sequence encodes CASSQTGGPNEKLFF.

This clone was counted only a few times. This sequence joins TRBV4-1 and TRBJ1-4; 11 nucleotides align to TRBD1. CDR1 is MGHRA, CDR2 YSYEKL, per germline. The CDR3 extends over 16 amino acids. J was trimmed by 6 bases and V by 3 bases; bases with no gene match: 6. The CDR3: CASSQTRGQGDEKLFF. CDR3 in DNA: TGCGCCAGCAGCCAGACCCGGGGACAGGGGGATGAAAAACTGTTTTTT.

The V call is TRBV6-1, the J call TRBJ1-1; D not certain. The ends were cut back, 7 bases at V and 3 bases at J, with 12 bases in the middle. The CDR3 extends over 13 amino acids. Germline CDR1 MNHNS, CDR2 SASEGT. This CDR3 reads CASMGVRDTEAFF. For the CDR3, the DNA is TGTGCCAGCATGGGAGTTAGGGACACTGAAGCTTTCTTT.

The count of this clone is one. The V gene is TRBV4-3, the J gene TRBJ2-5; D unresolved. The CDR3 runs 14 residues. V was pared by 5 bases and J by 2 bases, with 12 bases between. CDR1 and CDR2 from the germline V gene are LGHNA and YSLEER. The CDR3 sequence is CASSNNRGQETQYF. The CDR3 bases are TGCGCCAGCAGCAATAATCGCGGACAAGAGACCCAGTACTTC.

The rearrangement uses TRBV7-2 and TRBJ2-2; 7 bases line up with TRBD2. The V segment lost 7 bases and the J segment 4 bases; nucleotides outside the gene matches: 6. Germline V gene lookup returns CDR1 SGHTA and CDR2 FQGNSA. CDR3 size: 14 residues. The CDR3 region has the DNA TGTGCCAGCAACCTGGGGGGGGGCACCGGGGAGCTGTTTTTT. Residues: CASNLGGGTGELFF.

This clone was seen a few times. V usage is TRBV7-9 and J usage is TRBJ1-2; D is ambiguous. V lost 7 bases and J 3 bases, leaving 12 bases between the germline ends. The CDR3 runs to 13 residues. In germline, CDR1 is SEHNR, CDR2 FQNEAQ (reference sequence). The CDR3 nucleotides read TGTGCCAGCACCCTAGATGGGTACTATGGCTACACCTTC. Protein: CASTLDGYYGYTF.

This clone was observed a handful of times. The chain couples TRBV29-1 to TRBJ1-1; D gene unclear. This CDR3 has 11 amino acids. Deletions cut 7 bases from V and 4 bases from J, with 10 bases between. The germline V gene encodes CDR1 SQVTM and CDR2 ANQGSEA. The CDR3 reads CSGTGLTEAFF. The CDR3 nucleotides are TGCAGCGGTACCGGGCTCACTGAAGCTTTCTTT.

The chain has TRBV29-1 and TRBJ2-7; D not certain. This CDR3 has 12 residues. Trimming shortened V by 1 base and J by 3 bases, and 7 bases separated the two germline ends. Germline assignment: CDR1 SQVTM and CDR2 ANQGSEA. This CDR3 is CSVEAGSYEQYF. The CDR3 bases are TGCAGCGTTGAAGCTGGAAGCTACGAGCAGTACTTC.

The chain is built from TRBV2 and TRBJ2-3; 10 bases are a match to TRBD2. V shed 7 bases, J shed 2 bases, and the junction held 3 bases outside the gene matches. This CDR3 is 14 amino acids long. Germline V CDR1 and CDR2: SNHLY, FYNNEI. The CDR3 DNA is TGTGCCAGCAAGCGGGGGGGTATCACAGATACGCAGTATTTT. Translation gives CASKRGGITDTQYF.

The V gene is TRBV19, the J gene TRBJ1-1; D gene uncertain. Germline V lookup: CDR1 LNHDA, CDR2 SQIVND (reference sequence). This CDR3 region has 15 residues. Trimming cost V 8 bases and J 1 base, with 17 bases left between them. The CDR3 DNA is TGTGCCAGTGTCCCGAAGGCCTCTGGGAACACTGAAGCTTTCTTT. It translates to CASVPKASGNTEAFF.